This T cell receptor (beta chain) stems from a study of identical twins. TCRdb recomputed calls from the 5' RACE reads with MiXCR, one row per CDR3 protein. The repertoire includes more than 200,000 distinct CDR3 sequences, roughly 9.4% of them detected once, and over 4.5% sits in the top ten. The V and J ends lost 7 bases and 3 bases respectively, with 14 bases between them. The CDR3 length is 13 residues. Germline lookup yields CDR1 SGHKS and CDR2 YYEKEE (reference sequence). The sequence was collected from a woman between 18 and 30 years old in good health. The chain recombines TRBV5-5 with TRBJ2-7, with D possibly matching TRBD2 (5 bases). The sample taken for sequencing was memory (CD45RO+) T cells sorted from blood. The CDR3 protein is CASFGIRSYEQYF. In DNA, the CDR3 is TGTGCCAGCTTCGGGATTAGAAGCTACGAGCAGTACTTC.